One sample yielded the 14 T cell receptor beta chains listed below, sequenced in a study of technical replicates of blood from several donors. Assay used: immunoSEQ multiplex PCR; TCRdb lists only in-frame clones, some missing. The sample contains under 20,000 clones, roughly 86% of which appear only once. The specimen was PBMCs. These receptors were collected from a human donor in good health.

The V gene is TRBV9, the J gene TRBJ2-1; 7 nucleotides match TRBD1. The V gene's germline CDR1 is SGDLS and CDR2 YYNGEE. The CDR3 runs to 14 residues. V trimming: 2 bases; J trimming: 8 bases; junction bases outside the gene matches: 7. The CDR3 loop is CASSVTQGDDEQFF. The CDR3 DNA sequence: TGTGCCAGCAGCGTCACCCAGGGGGATGATGAGCAGTTCTTC.

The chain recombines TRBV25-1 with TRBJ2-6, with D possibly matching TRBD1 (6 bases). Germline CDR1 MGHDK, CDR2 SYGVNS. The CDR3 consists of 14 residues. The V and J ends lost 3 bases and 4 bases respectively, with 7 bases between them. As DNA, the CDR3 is TGTGCCAGCAGTGACGGGACAGGGGCCAACGTCCTGACTTTC. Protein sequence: CASSDGTGANVLTF.

The CDR3 sequence is CASSFRVSYEQYF. The CDR3 region has the DNA TGTGCCAGCAGTTTCCGGGTTTCCTACGAGCAGTACTTC. This chain links TRBV6-5 with TRBJ2-7, with D unclear. Trimming removed 4 bases at V and 1 base at J, with 8 bases between. The CDR3 sequence is 13 residues long. The germline V gene has CDR1 MNHEY and CDR2 SVGAGI.

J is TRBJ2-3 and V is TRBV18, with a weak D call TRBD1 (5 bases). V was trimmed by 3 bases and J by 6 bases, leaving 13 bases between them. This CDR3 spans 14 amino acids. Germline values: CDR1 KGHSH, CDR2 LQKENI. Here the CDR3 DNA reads TGTGCCAGCTCACCTGGGGCAGTAACGGATACGCAGTATTTT. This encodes CASSPGAVTDTQYF. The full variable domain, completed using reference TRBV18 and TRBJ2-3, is NAGVMQNPRHLVRRRGQEARLRCSPMKGHSHVYWYRQLPEEGLKFMVYLQKENIIDESGMPKERFSAEFPKEGPSILRIQQVVRGDSAAYFCASSPGAVTDTQYFGPGTRLTVL.

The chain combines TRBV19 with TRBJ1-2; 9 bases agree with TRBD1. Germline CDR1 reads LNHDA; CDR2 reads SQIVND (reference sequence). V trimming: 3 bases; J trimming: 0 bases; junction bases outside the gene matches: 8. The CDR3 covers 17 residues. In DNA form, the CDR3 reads TGTGCCAGTAGTATGCGGGGGACAGGGAGCACTAACTATGGCTACACCTTC. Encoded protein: CASSMRGTGSTNYGYTF.

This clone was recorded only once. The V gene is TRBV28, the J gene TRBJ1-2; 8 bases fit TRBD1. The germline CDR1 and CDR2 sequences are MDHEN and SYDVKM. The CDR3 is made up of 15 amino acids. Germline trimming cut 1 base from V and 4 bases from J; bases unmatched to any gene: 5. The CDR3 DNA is TGTGCCAGCAGTTTATTTCCGGGACAGGCCTATGGCTACACCTTC. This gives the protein CASSLFPGQAYGYTF.

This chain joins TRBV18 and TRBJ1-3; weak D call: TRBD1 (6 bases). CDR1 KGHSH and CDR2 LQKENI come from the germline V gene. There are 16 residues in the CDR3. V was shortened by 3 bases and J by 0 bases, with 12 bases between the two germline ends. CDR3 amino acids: CASSPQGPSSGNTIYF. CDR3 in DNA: TGTGCCAGCTCACCCCAGGGGCCTTCCTCTGGAAACACCATATATTTT. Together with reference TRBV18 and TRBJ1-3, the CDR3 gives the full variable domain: NAGVMQNPRHLVRRRGQEARLRCSPMKGHSHVYWYRQLPEEGLKFMVYLQKENIIDESGMPKERFSAEFPKEGPSILRIQQVVRGDSAAYFCASSPQGPSSGNTIYFGEGSWLTVV.

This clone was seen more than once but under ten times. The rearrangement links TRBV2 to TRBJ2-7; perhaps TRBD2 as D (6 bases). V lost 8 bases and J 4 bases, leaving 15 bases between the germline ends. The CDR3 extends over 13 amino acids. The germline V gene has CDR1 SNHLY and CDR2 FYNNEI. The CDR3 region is CASLEGRFYEQYF. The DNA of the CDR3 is TGTGCCAGCCTGGAGGGCAGGTTTTACGAGCAGTACTTC.

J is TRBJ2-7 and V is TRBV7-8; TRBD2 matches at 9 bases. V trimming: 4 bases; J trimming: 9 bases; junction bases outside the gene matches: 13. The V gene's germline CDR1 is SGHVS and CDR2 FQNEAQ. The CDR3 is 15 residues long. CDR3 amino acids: CASSSRLAGWGGQYF. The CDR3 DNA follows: TGTGCCAGCAGCTCCCGCCTAGCGGGATGGGGGGGGCAGTACTTC. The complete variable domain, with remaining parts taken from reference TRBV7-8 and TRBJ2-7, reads GAGVSQSPRYKVAKRGQDVALRCDPISGHVSLFWYQQALGQGPEFLTYFQNEAQLDKSGLPSDRFFAERPEGSVSTLKIQRTQQEDSAVYLCASSSRLAGWGGQYFGPGTRLTVT.

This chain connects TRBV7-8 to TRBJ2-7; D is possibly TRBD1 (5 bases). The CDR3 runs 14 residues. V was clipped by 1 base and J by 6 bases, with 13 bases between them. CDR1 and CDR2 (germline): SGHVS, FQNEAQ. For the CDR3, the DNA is TGTGCCAGCAGCTTAGGACAGATTGCTTCCGAGCAGTACTTC. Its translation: CASSLGQIASEQYF.

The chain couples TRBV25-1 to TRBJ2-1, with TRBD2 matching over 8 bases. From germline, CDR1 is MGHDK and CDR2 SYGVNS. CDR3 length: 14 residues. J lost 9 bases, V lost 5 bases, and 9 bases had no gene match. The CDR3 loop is CASSKLAAGSEQFF. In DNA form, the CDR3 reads TGTGCCAGCAGTAAACTAGCGGCTGGCAGTGAGCAGTTCTTC. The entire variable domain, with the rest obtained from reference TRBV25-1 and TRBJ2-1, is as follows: EADIYQTPRYLVIGTGKKITLECSQTMGHDKMYWYQQDPGMELHLIHYSYGVNSTEKGDLSSESTVSRIRTEHFPLTLESARPSHTSQYLCASSKLAAGSEQFFGPGTRLTVL.

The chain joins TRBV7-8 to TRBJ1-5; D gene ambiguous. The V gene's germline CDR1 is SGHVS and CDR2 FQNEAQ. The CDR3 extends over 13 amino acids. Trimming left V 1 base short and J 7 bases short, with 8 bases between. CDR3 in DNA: TGTGCCAGCAGCTTAGGGGAGAGACAGCCCCAGCATTTT. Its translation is CASSLGERQPQHF.

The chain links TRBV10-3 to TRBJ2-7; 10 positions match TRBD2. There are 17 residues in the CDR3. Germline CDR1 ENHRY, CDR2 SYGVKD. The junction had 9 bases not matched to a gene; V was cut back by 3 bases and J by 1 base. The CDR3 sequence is CAISEGRGLAESYEQYF. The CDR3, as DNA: TGTGCCATCAGTGAAGGGAGAGGACTAGCGGAATCCTACGAGCAGTACTTC.

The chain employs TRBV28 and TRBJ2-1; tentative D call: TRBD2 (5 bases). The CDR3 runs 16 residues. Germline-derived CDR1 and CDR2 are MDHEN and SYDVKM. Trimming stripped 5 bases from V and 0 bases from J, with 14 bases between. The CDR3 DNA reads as TGTGCCAGCAGTCCATGGGCGGGTAGCTCCTACAATGAGCAGTTCTTC. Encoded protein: CASSPWAGSSYNEQFF.